The 20 T cell receptor beta chains below all came from one sample that was sequenced in a study of cytomegalovirus exposure and HLA in healthy donors. Primers: 60 Vbeta forward and 13 Jbeta reverse. Sequenced by immunoSEQ multiplex PCR; TCRdb stores in-frame clones only, minus some. This listing includes 150,000 to 250,000 clones. Sequenced material: PBMCs. The receptors here all came from a boy aged 5-17 years in good health and CMV-seronegative.

This chain links TRBV6-1 with TRBJ1-2; D gene unclear. Trimming left V 7 bases short and J 2 bases short, with 11 bases between. CDR1 MNHNS and CDR2 SASEGT come from the germline V gene. The CDR3 runs 13 residues. CDR3 coding DNA: TGTGCCAGCAATCCTCAGAGGAACTATGGCTACACCTTC. It codes for CASNPQRNYGYTF.

The genes are TRBV28 and TRBJ1-6; D not resolved. Germline values: CDR1 MDHEN, CDR2 SYDVKM. Between the trimmed V and J ends, which lost 2 bases and 6 bases, there was a span of 8 bases. The CDR3 extends over 14 amino acids. CDR3 loop: CASSLQVTNSPLHF. The CDR3 region has the DNA TGTGCCAGCAGTTTACAGGTTACTAATTCACCCCTCCACTTT.

The rearrangement joins TRBV5-5 to TRBJ2-7; TRBD2 is a possible D gene (5 bases). CDR3 size: 15 residues. Germline CDR1 is SGHKS and CDR2 is YYEKEE (reference sequence). V was pared by 1 base and J by 4 bases, with 15 bases between. The CDR3 DNA reads as TGTGCCAGCAGCTTGACCCTGACCCGAGGGTACGAGCAGTACTTC. This translates into CASSLTLTRGYEQYF.

V is TRBV27 and J is TRBJ1-1; D is possibly TRBD1 (6 bases). Germline loops: CDR1 MNHEY, CDR2 SMNVEV (reference sequence). The CDR3 is made up of 15 amino acids. Deletions cut 6 bases from V and 1 base from J, with 15 bases between. The CDR3 bases are TGTGCCAGCAGACCTAACCTAGGGGGGAACACTGAAGCTTTCTTT. Amino acid sequence: CASRPNLGGNTEAFF.

The chain joins TRBV27 to TRBJ2-1; D may be TRBD1 (6 bases). CDR1 and CDR2 (germline): MNHEY, SMNVEV (reference sequence). Trimming stripped 5 bases from V and 6 bases from J, with 14 bases between. The CDR3 runs 14 residues. The CDR3 reads CASSDGTLGNEQFF. The DNA for the CDR3 is TGTGCCAGCAGTGACGGGACACTGGGCAATGAGCAGTTCTTC.

The chain recombines TRBV30 with TRBJ1-5; TRBD1 matches at 8 bases. Germline V lookup: CDR1 GTSNPN, CDR2 SVGIG (reference sequence). The CDR3 runs to 13 residues. Losses at the gene ends were 3 bases for V and 7 bases for J; bases not matched to a gene: 5. The CDR3: CAWSGQGAQPQHF. In nucleotides, the CDR3 is TGTGCCTGGAGCGGACAGGGAGCACAGCCCCAGCATTTT.

The chain carries TRBV5-5 and TRBJ2-1, with 11 positions matching TRBD2. V lost 2 bases, J lost 5 bases, and 9 bases stayed unmatched. The CDR3 contains 17 residues. Germline V lookup: CDR1 SGHKS, CDR2 YYEKEE (reference sequence). CDR3 in amino acids: CASSFVSGGAVNNEQFF. In nucleotides, the CDR3 is TGTGCCAGCAGCTTTGTTAGCGGGGGGGCCGTGAACAATGAGCAGTTCTTC. The entire variable domain, with the rest obtained from reference TRBV5-5 and TRBJ2-1, is as follows: DAGVTQSPTHLIKTRGQQVTLRCSPISGHKSVSWYQQVLGQGPQFIFQYYEKEERGRGNFPDRFSARQFPNYSSELNVNALLLGDSALYLCASSFVSGGAVNNEQFFGPGTRLTVL.

V is TRBV28 and J is TRBJ2-4; D is possibly TRBD1 (5 bases). The V gene's germline CDR1 is MDHEN and CDR2 SYDVKM. V shed 4 bases and J shed 0 bases, with 10 bases lying between them. This CDR3 region has 15 residues. CDR3 sequence reads: CASSSSQVAKNIQYF. In DNA form, the CDR3 reads TGTGCCAGCAGTTCATCACAGGTAGCCAAAAACATTCAGTACTTC.

V is TRBV2 and J is TRBJ1-2; 12 nucleotides align to TRBD1. Germline loops: CDR1 SNHLY, CDR2 FYNNEI. Trimming removed 7 bases from V and 5 bases from J; junction bases left unmatched: 5. CDR3 length: 14 amino acids. The CDR3: CASIRDRGPYGYTF. As DNA, the CDR3 is TGTGCCAGCATTAGGGACAGGGGGCCTTATGGCTACACCTTC.

The chain links TRBV7-9 to TRBJ1-3; D remains ambiguous. The germline CDR1 and CDR2 sequences are SEHNR and FQNEAQ (reference sequence). Trimming pared 5 bases from V and 0 bases from J, leaving 8 bases between. CDR3 size: 14 residues. The CDR3 is CASSPRNSGNTIYF. The CDR3, as DNA: TGTGCCAGCAGCCCCAGGAACTCTGGAAACACCATATATTTT.

As concerns this clone: Other DNA sequences in this specimen translate into the identical CDR3. This sequence joins TRBV30 and TRBJ2-7, with 8 bases matching TRBD2. The CDR3 is made up of 13 amino acids. After removal of 1 base from V and 6 bases from J, the junction contained 5 bases not matched to a gene. Germline CDR1 reads GTSNPN; CDR2 reads SVGIG (reference sequence). The CDR3 here is CAWSDGGAREQYF. The CDR3 DNA sequence: TGTGCCTGGAGTGACGGGGGGGCCCGCGAGCAGTACTTC.

The chain has TRBV6-1 and TRBJ2-1; 9 bases line up with TRBD1. The germline gives CDR1 MNHNS, CDR2 SASEGT. The CDR3 contains 15 residues. Losses at the gene ends were 3 bases for V and 7 bases for J; bases not matched to a gene: 7. The CDR3 region has the DNA TGTGCCAGCAGTGACGGACAGGGGAACAGGAATGAGCAGTTCTTC. Translation gives CASSDGQGNRNEQFF.

The chain combines TRBV5-4 with TRBJ2-1, with D perhaps matching TRBD2 (6 bases). Deletions cut 1 base from V and 6 bases from J, with 20 bases between. The CDR3 is 17 amino acids. Germline CDR1 is SGHNT and CDR2 is YYREEE (reference sequence). The CDR3 here is CASSLLLGLAALNEQFF. The CDR3 region has the DNA TGTGCCAGCAGCTTGTTGCTCGGCTTAGCGGCCCTCAATGAGCAGTTCTTC. Combining the CDR3 with reference TRBV5-4 and TRBJ2-1 gives the whole variable domain ETGVTQSPTHLIKTRGQQVTLRCSSQSGHNTVSWYQQALGQGPQFIFQYYREEENGRGNFPPRFSGLQFPNYSSELNVNALELDDSALYLCASSLLLGLAALNEQFFGPGTRLTVL.

The chain carries TRBV7-9 and TRBJ1-1, with D tentatively TRBD1 (6 bases). Germline CDR1 is SEHNR and CDR2 is FQNEAQ (reference sequence). The CDR3 extends over 15 amino acids. V was shortened by 5 bases and J by 4 bases, with 17 bases between the two germline ends. In DNA form, the CDR3 reads TGTGCCAGCAGCCTGACAGGATTTGTGTCCACTGAAGCTTTCTTT. This sequence encodes CASSLTGFVSTEAFF.

The rearrangement links TRBV28 to TRBJ1-1; 10 bases fit TRBD1. CDR3 size: 13 residues. Germline V gene lookup returns CDR1 MDHEN and CDR2 SYDVKM. With 10 bases clipped from V and 1 base from J, the junction kept 3 bases outside the gene matches. This CDR3 is CATRQGANTEAFF. CDR3 DNA: TGTGCCACCCGACAGGGGGCGAACACTGAAGCTTTCTTT.

CDR3 sequence reads: CASSVGQGTDTQYF. The CDR3 region has the DNA TGTGCCAGCAGCGTAGGACAGGGAACAGATACGCAGTATTTT. The J gene is TRBJ2-3, the V gene TRBV11-2, with TRBD1 identical over 8 bases. Trimming removed 5 bases from V and 3 bases from J; junction bases left unmatched: 4. CDR3 length equals 14 residues. The germline V gene encodes CDR1 SGHAT and CDR2 FQNNGV.

This chain connects TRBV18 to TRBJ1-2; D is possibly TRBD1 (6 bases). Trimming shortened V by 6 bases and J by 0 bases, and 14 bases separated the two germline ends. Germline loops: CDR1 KGHSH, CDR2 LQKENI. CDR3 length: 15 residues. CDR3 sequence: CASSPPQGSNYGYTF. In DNA form, the CDR3 reads TGTGCCAGCTCTCCCCCCCAGGGGTCTAACTATGGCTACACCTTC.

This chain links TRBV5-1 with TRBJ2-5; 12 nucleotides align to TRBD2. The CDR3 totals 18 residues. Trimming removed 3 bases from V and 5 bases from J; junction bases left unmatched: 14. Germline-derived CDR1 and CDR2 are SGHRS and YFSETQ. The CDR3 region has the DNA TGCGCCAGCAGCTCCAAGACTAGCGGGGGACTCCCCCACGAGACCCAGTACTTC. Protein sequence: CASSSKTSGGLPHETQYF.

On this clone itself: At one end the junction does not follow the germline gene, possibly because of a read error. The chain joins TRBV19 to TRBJ1-5; D is unresolved. This CDR3 is 9 amino acids long. Germline lookup yields CDR1 LNHDA and CDR2 SQIVND (reference sequence). This chain's CDR3 is CASSQPQHF. The CDR3 coding sequence is TGTGCCAGCAGTCAGCCCCAGCATTTT.

V usage is TRBV11-2 and J usage is TRBJ2-5; 8 nucleotides match TRBD2. V was pared by 5 bases and J by 1 base, with 6 bases of the junction left unmatched. CDR3 length: 15 residues. Germline CDR1 is SGHAT and CDR2 is FQNNGV. For the CDR3, the DNA is TGTGCCAGCAGCCCAACTAGCGGCACCCAAGAGACCCAGTACTTC. Translated, it gives CASSPTSGTQETQYF.